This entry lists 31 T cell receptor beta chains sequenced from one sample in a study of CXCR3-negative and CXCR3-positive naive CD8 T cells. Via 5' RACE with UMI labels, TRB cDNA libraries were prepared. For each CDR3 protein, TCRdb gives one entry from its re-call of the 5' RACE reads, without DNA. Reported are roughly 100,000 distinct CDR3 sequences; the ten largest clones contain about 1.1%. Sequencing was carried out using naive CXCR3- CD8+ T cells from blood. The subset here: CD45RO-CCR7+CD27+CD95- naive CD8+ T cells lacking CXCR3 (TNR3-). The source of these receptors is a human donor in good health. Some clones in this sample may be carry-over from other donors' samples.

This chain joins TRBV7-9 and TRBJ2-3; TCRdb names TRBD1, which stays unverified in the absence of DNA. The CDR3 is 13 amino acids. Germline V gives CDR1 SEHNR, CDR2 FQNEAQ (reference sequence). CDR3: CASSRTDPDTQYF.

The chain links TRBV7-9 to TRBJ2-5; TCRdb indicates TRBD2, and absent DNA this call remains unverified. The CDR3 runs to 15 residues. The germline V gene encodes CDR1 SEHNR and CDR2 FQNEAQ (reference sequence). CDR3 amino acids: CASSNAGLAEETQYF.

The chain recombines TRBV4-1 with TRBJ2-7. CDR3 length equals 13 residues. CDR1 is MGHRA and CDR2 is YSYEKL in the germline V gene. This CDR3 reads CASSPGWGNEQYF.

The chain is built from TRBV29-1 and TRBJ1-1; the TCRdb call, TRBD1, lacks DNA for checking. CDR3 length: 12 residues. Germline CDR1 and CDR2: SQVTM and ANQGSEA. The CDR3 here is CSVEGQNTEAFF.

This chain's CDR3 is CSVARTGAYEQYF. The J gene is TRBJ2-7, the V gene TRBV29-1; TCRdb picks TRBD1, but there is no DNA to check that call. This CDR3 has 13 residues. Germline V CDR1 and CDR2: SQVTM, ANQGSEA.

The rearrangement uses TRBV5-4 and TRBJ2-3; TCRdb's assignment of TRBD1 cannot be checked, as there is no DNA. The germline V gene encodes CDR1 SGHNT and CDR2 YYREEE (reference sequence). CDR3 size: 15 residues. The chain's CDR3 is CASSITSQDRDTQYF.

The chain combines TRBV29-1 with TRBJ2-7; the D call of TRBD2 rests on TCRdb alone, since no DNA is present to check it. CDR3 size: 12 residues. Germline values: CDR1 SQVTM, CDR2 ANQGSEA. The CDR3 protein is CSGGTSGYEQYF.

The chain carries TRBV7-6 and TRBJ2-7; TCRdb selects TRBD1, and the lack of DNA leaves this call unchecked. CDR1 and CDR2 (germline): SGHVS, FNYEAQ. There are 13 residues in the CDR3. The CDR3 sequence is CASSQRTGYEQYF.

This CDR3 is CASSPNDSSYEQYF. This sequence joins TRBV12-3 or TRBV12-4 and TRBJ2-7. This CDR3 is built from 14 residues.

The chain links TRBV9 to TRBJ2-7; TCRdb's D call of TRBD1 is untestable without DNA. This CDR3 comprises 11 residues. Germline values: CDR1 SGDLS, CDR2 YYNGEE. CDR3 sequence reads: CASSARPWWYF.

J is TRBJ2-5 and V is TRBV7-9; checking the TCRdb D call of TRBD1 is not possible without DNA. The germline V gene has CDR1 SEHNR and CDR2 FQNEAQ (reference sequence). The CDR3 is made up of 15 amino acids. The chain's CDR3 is CASSNRWDTQETQYF.

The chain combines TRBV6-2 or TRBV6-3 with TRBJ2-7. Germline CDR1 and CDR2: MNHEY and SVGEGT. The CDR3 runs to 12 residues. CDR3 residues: CASRPSLYEQYF.

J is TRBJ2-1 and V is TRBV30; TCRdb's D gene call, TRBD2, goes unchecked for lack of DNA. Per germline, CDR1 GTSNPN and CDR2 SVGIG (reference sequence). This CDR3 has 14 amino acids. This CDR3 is CAWKKPSGRNEQFF.

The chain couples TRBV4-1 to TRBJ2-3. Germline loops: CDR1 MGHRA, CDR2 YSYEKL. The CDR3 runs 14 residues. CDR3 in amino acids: CASSQDRSTDTQYF.

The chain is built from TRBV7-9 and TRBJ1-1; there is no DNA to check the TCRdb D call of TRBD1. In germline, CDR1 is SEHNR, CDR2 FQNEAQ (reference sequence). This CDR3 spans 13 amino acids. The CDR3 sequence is CASSPTVNTEAFF. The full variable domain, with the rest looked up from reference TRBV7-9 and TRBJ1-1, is DTGVSQNPRHKITKRGQNVTFRCDPISEHNRLYWYRQTLGQGPEFLTYFQNEAQLEKSRLLSDRFSAERPKGSFSTLEIQRTEQGDSAMYLCASSPTVNTEAFFGQGTRLTVV.

The CDR3 region is CASSYSQGLGAKNIQYF. V usage is TRBV6-6 and J usage is TRBJ2-4; TCRdb's assignment of TRBD2 cannot be checked, as there is no DNA. The CDR3 sequence is 17 residues long. The germline CDR1 and CDR2 sequences are MNHNY and SVGAGI (reference sequence).

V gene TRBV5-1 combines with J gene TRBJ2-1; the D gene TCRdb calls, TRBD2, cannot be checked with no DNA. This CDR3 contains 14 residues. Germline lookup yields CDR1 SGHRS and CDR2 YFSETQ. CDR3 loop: CASSLAEGENEQFF.

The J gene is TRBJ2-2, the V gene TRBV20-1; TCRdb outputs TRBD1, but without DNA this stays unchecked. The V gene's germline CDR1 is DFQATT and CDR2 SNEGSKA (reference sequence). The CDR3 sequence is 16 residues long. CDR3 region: CSASSPGQGNTGELFF.

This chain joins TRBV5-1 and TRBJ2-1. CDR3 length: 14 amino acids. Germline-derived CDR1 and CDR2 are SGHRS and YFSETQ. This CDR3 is CASSYGGSDNEQFF. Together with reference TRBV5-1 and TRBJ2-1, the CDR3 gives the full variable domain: KAGVTQTPRYLIKTRGQQVTLSCSPISGHRSVSWYQQTPGQGLQFLFEYFSETQRNKGNFPGRFSGRQFSNSRSEMNVSTLELGDSALYLCASSYGGSDNEQFFGPGTRLTVL.

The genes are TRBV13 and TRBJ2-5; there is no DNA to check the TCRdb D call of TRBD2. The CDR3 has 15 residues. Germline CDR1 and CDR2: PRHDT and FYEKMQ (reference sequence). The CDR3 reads CASSSSGTTPETQYF.

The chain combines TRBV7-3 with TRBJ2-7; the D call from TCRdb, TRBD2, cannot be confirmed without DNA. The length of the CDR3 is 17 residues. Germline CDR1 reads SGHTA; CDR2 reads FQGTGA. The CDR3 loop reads CASSPTDQPAGLYEQYF.

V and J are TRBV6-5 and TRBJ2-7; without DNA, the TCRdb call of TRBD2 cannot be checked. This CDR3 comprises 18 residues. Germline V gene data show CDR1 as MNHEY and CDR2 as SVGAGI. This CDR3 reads CASSCPSGLAGETYEQYF.

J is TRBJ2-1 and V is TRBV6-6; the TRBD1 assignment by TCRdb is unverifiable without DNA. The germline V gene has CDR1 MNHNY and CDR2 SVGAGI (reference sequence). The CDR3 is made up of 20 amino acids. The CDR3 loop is CASSSRQGARPTMTYNEQFF.

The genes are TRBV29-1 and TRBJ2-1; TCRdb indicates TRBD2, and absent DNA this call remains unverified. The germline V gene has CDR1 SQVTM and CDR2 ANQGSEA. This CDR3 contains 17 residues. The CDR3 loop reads CSVLLAGGPVSYNEQFF.

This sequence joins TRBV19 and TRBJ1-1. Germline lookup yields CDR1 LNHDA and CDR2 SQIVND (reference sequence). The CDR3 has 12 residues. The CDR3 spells CASSGVNTEAFF.

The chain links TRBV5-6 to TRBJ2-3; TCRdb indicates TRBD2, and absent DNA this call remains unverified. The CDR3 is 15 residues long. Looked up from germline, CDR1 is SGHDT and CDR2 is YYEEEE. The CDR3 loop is CASKILATTTDTQYF. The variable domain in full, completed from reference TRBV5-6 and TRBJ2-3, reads DAGVTQSPTHLIKTRGQQVTLRCSPKSGHDTVSWYQQALGQGPQFIFQYYEEEERQRGNFPDRFSGHQFPNYSSELNVNALLLGDSALYLCASKILATTTDTQYFGPGTRLTVL.

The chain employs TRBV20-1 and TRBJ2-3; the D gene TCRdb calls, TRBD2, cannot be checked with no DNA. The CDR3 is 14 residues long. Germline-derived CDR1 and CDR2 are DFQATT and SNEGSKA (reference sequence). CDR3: CSARDLAGTDTQYF.

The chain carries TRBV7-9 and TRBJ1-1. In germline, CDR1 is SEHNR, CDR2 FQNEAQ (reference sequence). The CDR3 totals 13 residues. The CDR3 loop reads CASSPVAASEAFF.

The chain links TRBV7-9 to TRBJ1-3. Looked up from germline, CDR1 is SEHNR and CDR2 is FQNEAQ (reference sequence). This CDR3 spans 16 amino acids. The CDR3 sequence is CASSGPQWGKLNTIYF.

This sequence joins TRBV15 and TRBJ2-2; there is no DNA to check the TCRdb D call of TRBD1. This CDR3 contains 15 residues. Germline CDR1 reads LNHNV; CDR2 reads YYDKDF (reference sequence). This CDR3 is CATHALGQNTGELFF.

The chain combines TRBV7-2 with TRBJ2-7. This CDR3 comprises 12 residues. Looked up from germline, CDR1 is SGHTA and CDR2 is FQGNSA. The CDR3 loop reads CASSFGGPEQYF. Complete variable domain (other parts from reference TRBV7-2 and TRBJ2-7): GAGVSQSPSNKVTEKGKDVELRCDPISGHTALYWYRQSLGQGLEFLIYFQGNSAPDKSGLPSDRFSAERTGGSVSTLTIQRTQQEDSAVYLCASSFGGPEQYFGPGTRLTVT.